These 2 T cell receptor beta chains originate from one sample sequenced in a study of control samples from healthy donors and cancer patients (dated by TCRdb to 2018 to 2020). Receptor libraries were prepared by the immunoSEQ multiplex PCR assay. As stored in TCRdb, this immuneACCESS dataset retains in-frame rearrangements with V and J assigned. A fraction of the clones does not appear; measured against another copy, unresolved V genes explain less than half of the discrepancy, and the remainder lacks a known reason. The sample table shows fewer than 200,000 clones, and around 89% are seen once. The ten most abundant clones make up about 1.4% of the sample. Source material: blood. The receptors originated from a woman aged 50 to 60 in good health.

This clone has a handful of counts. This chain uses TRBV19 with TRBJ1-5, with D unclear. The germline V gene has CDR1 LNHDA and CDR2 SQIVND (reference sequence). The V end was cut by 5 bases, the J end by 0 bases, with 11 bases between. The CDR3 spans 15 residues. CDR3 region: CASSEQASSNQPQHF. The CDR3 DNA follows: TGTGCCAGTAGTGAGCAGGCGAGTAGCAATCAGCCCCAGCATTTT.

V and J are TRBV6-2 or TRBV6-3 and TRBJ2-7; D is possibly TRBD1 (6 bases). CDR1 is MNHEY and CDR2 is SVGEGT in the germline V gene. The CDR3 totals 14 residues. Trimming removed 2 bases at V and 1 base at J, with 9 bases between. CDR3 sequence: CASSYAQGSYEQYF. CDR3 DNA: TGTGCCAGCAGTTACGCCCAGGGGTCCTACGAGCAGTACTTC.